The sequence of this TCR beta chain was determined in a study of blood T cell repertoires in COVID-19. Study-level information: PBMCs, B-cell-depleted T cells, or T cells provided the cDNA or gDNA that made up the material.

V shed 1 base and J 9 bases; nucleotides not matched to a gene: 4. The CDR3 is 14 residues long. Per the germline V gene, CDR1 is SGHNT and CDR2 is YENEEA. In the original processing: Reference gene primer amplification gave nucleated cell count estimates. Some clones are missing from TCRdb's copy, which holds only in-frame ones; the method was immunoSEQ multiplex PCR. V and J calls and clone size are as listed in that table; D and trimming were resolved from the DNA. In the table there are approximately 290,000 clones, around 89% of which are singletons. This chain connects TRBV11-3 to TRBJ2-1; TRBD1 aligns across 9 bases. The sequence derives from a man younger than 45 with acute or convalescent COVID-19. The sample comprised peripheral blood. The CDR3 DNA sequence: TGTGCCAGCAGCTTAGGACAGGGGGTTCCTGAGCAGTTCTTC. The encoded protein is CASSLGQGVPEQFF.